This TCR beta chain was recovered during a study of shared clonotypes between healthy human individuals. Sequencing used immunoSEQ multiplex PCR; TCRdb keeps in-frame clones, though not all of them. The sample lists more than 2 million clones, around 96% occurring once. The sample holds a few counts of this clone. The CDR3 covers 14 residues. CDR1 and CDR2 (germline): SGHKS, YYEKEE (reference sequence). V was shortened by 1 base and J by 8 bases, with 15 bases between the two germline ends. Cells designated naive CD8 were CD45RO-negative and were positively selected for CCR7, with terminally differentiated effector memory CD45RA+ cells excluded.

The gene calls are TRBV5-5 and TRBJ1-2, with D unresolved. The specimen was naive CD8+ T cells sorted from blood. The TCR was taken from a man aged 18 to 35 in good health. CDR3 protein: CASSLQEGPIGYTF. CDR3 nucleotide sequence: TGTGCCAGCAGCTTGCAGGAAGGCCCGATAGGCTACACCTTC.